These T cell receptor beta chains were read from a single sample in a study of blood T cell repertoires in COVID-19. The protocol was immunoSEQ multiplex PCR, while the TCRdb copy is restricted to in-frame clones and leaves out a portion. The data contain about 300,000 clones, 84% of them singletons. Sequenced input: peripheral blood. These TCRs come from a human donor with COVID-19, enrolled during active disease. The donor label of this sample is uncertain. Each CDR3 is given with its conserved first and last residue. Fields, in order: V gene, clone size, J gene, D gene, CDR3 DNA, CDR3 protein. D genes are given only for firm matches. Clone size is shown for a subset of rows, as once, few, many or a class of expanded clone.

v_call: TRBV6-2/TRBV6-3; clone_size: NA; j_call: TRBJ2-3; d_call: NA; cdr3_nt: TGTGCCAGCAGTTGGAGCGATACGCAGTATTTT; cdr3_aa: CASSWSDTQYF
v_call: TRBV28; clone_size: few; j_call: TRBJ2-3; d_call: NA; cdr3_nt: TGTGCCAGCAGTTTATCAGTGGATACGCAGTATTTT; cdr3_aa: CASSLSVDTQYF
v_call: TRBV19; clone_size: NA; j_call: TRBJ2-3; d_call: NA; cdr3_nt: TGTGCCAGTAGTGGCCAGTCCGCCGCAGATACGCAGTATTTT; cdr3_aa: CASSGQSAADTQYF
v_call: TRBV4-3; clone_size: NA; j_call: TRBJ2-7; d_call: TRBD2; cdr3_nt: TGCGCCAGCAGCCAAGCGCTCGGGGGGGACAACTCCTACGAGCAGTACTTC; cdr3_aa: CASSQALGGDNSYEQYF
v_call: TRBV28; clone_size: NA; j_call: TRBJ2-5; d_call: NA; cdr3_nt: TGTGCCAGCAGTCGAAGGGACGGACTACAAGAGACCCAGTACTTC; cdr3_aa: CASSRRDGLQETQYF
v_call: TRBV5-1; clone_size: NA; j_call: TRBJ2-3; d_call: NA; cdr3_nt: TGCGCCAGCAGCGGACAGGGAGGGATAGATACGCAGTATTTT; cdr3_aa: CASSGQGGIDTQYF
v_call: TRBV18; clone_size: NA; j_call: TRBJ2-3; d_call: TRBD2; cdr3_nt: TGTGCCAGCTCACCACGTCGGCTAGCGGGCACAGATACGCAGTATTTT; cdr3_aa: CASSPRRLAGTDTQYF
v_call: TRBV19; clone_size: NA; j_call: TRBJ1-1; d_call: TRBD1; cdr3_nt: TGTGCCAGTACTACGACAGGGGGACGAACTGAAGCTTTCTTT; cdr3_aa: CASTTTGGRTEAFF
v_call: TRBV2; clone_size: NA; j_call: TRBJ2-5; d_call: NA; cdr3_nt: TGTGCCAGCAGTGTCCGGAGAGACGGAGAGACCCAGTACTTC; cdr3_aa: CASSVRRDGETQYF
v_call: TRBV4-2; clone_size: NA; j_call: TRBJ2-1; d_call: TRBD2; cdr3_nt: TGTGCCAGCAGCCAAGGAGGCGCGGGAGGCTACAATGAGCAGTTCTTC; cdr3_aa: CASSQGGAGGYNEQFF
v_call: TRBV27; clone_size: NA; j_call: TRBJ1-2; d_call: NA; cdr3_nt: TGTGCCAGCAGTCTTAATCGACAGAAAAATGGCTACACCTTC; cdr3_aa: CASSLNRQKNGYTF
v_call: TRBV5-8; clone_size: NA; j_call: TRBJ1-2; d_call: NA; cdr3_nt: TGTGCCAGCAGCTTGTCAGGGGCCCCCCGAGGCTACACCTTC; cdr3_aa: CASSLSGAPRGYTF
v_call: TRBV28; clone_size: NA; j_call: TRBJ2-2; d_call: TRBD1; cdr3_nt: TGTGCCAGCAGTTCGCCGGGACAGGGGCCGAACACCGGGGAGCTGTTTTTT; cdr3_aa: CASSSPGQGPNTGELFF
v_call: TRBV5-4; clone_size: NA; j_call: TRBJ2-7; d_call: TRBD2; cdr3_nt: TGTGCCAGCAGCCGTAGCGGGAGGTTCCACGAGCAGTACTTC; cdr3_aa: CASSRSGRFHEQYF
v_call: TRBV5-8; clone_size: NA; j_call: TRBJ1-5; d_call: NA; cdr3_nt: TGTGCCAGCAGCCCCCGGGATCAGCCCCAGCATTTT; cdr3_aa: CASSPRDQPQHF
v_call: TRBV28; clone_size: NA; j_call: TRBJ2-1; d_call: TRBD2; cdr3_nt: TGTGCCAGCAGTTCACTTTCCCGGACTAGCGGGAGCGATGAGCAGTTCTTC; cdr3_aa: CASSSLSRTSGSDEQFF
v_call: TRBV5-4; clone_size: NA; j_call: TRBJ2-1; d_call: TRBD2; cdr3_nt: TGTGCCAGCAGCTTGGGCGGGGGGCCTTACAATGAGCAGTTCTTC; cdr3_aa: CASSLGGGPYNEQFF
v_call: TRBV28; clone_size: NA; j_call: TRBJ2-7; d_call: NA; cdr3_nt: TGTGCCAGCAGTATAAACGACGGGGGTGGGGACGAGCAGTACTTC; cdr3_aa: CASSINDGGGDEQYF
v_call: TRBV9; clone_size: NA; j_call: TRBJ2-2; d_call: NA; cdr3_nt: TGTGCCAGCAGCGTACCAAACACCGGGGAGCTGTTTTTT; cdr3_aa: CASSVPNTGELFF
v_call: TRBV6-5; clone_size: NA; j_call: TRBJ1-1; d_call: TRBD1; cdr3_nt: TGTGCCAGCAGAGAGACAGGGGGGGACACTGAAGCTTTCTTT; cdr3_aa: CASRETGGDTEAFF
v_call: TRBV19; clone_size: few; j_call: TRBJ2-7; d_call: TRBD2; cdr3_nt: TGTGCCAGTAGTACCCCGGGACTAGCGCTTGAGCAGTACTTC; cdr3_aa: CASSTPGLALEQYF
v_call: TRBV6-2/TRBV6-3; clone_size: few; j_call: TRBJ1-2; d_call: NA; cdr3_nt: TGTGCCAGCAGTTACTCGGCAGGGCCTACCTATGGCTACACCTTC; cdr3_aa: CASSYSAGPTYGYTF
v_call: TRBV5-4; clone_size: NA; j_call: TRBJ2-1; d_call: NA; cdr3_nt: TGTGCCAGCAGGCAACTAGTGGGTCGCTACAATGAGCAGTTCTTC; cdr3_aa: CASRQLVGRYNEQFF
v_call: TRBV6-2/TRBV6-3; clone_size: few; j_call: TRBJ1-3; d_call: NA; cdr3_nt: TGTGCCAGCAGTTACGCGGCCTTCTATTCTGGAAACACCATATATTTT; cdr3_aa: CASSYAAFYSGNTIYF
v_call: TRBV19; clone_size: NA; j_call: TRBJ2-5; d_call: NA; cdr3_nt: TGTGCCAGTAGTGGGTCCAGGCAAGAGACCCAGTACTTC; cdr3_aa: CASSGSRQETQYF
v_call: TRBV5-4; clone_size: NA; j_call: TRBJ1-5; d_call: NA; cdr3_nt: TGTGCCAGCAGCTCCGGGGGGAGATTAGCTCAGCCCCAGCATTTT; cdr3_aa: CASSSGGRLAQPQHF
v_call: TRBV5-6; clone_size: NA; j_call: TRBJ2-5; d_call: TRBD2; cdr3_nt: TGTGCCAGCAGGGGACTAGCGGGCGATAGGGAGACCCAGTACTTC; cdr3_aa: CASRGLAGDRETQYF
v_call: TRBV5-1; clone_size: NA; j_call: TRBJ1-1; d_call: TRBD1; cdr3_nt: TGCGCCAGCAGCCCTGGGGACAGGGGAACTGAAGCTTTCTTT; cdr3_aa: CASSPGDRGTEAFF
v_call: TRBV9; clone_size: NA; j_call: TRBJ2-6; d_call: NA; cdr3_nt: TGTGCCAGCAGCGCTCTGCCGAGCTCTGGGGCCAACGTCCTGACTTTC; cdr3_aa: CASSALPSSGANVLTF
v_call: TRBV19; clone_size: NA; j_call: TRBJ1-5; d_call: NA; cdr3_nt: TGTGCCAGTAGTCTGAGCAATCAGCCCCAGCATTTT; cdr3_aa: CASSLSNQPQHF
v_call: TRBV27; clone_size: few; j_call: TRBJ2-7; d_call: TRBD2; cdr3_nt: TGTGCCAGCAGTCCGGCCCCCGGCGGGGGGGGATACGAGCAGTACTTC; cdr3_aa: CASSPAPGGGGYEQYF
v_call: TRBV18; clone_size: NA; j_call: TRBJ2-7; d_call: TRBD2; cdr3_nt: TGTGCCAGCTCACTGACAACCGGACTAGCGGGAGTCCATGAGCAGTACTTC; cdr3_aa: CASSLTTGLAGVHEQYF
v_call: TRBV4-3; clone_size: NA; j_call: TRBJ1-6; d_call: NA; cdr3_nt: TGCGCCAGCAGCCAAGGCCGAGGGTACTATAATTCACCCCTCCACTTT; cdr3_aa: CASSQGRGYYNSPLHF
v_call: TRBV28; clone_size: NA; j_call: TRBJ2-5; d_call: NA; cdr3_nt: TGTGCCAGCAGCAACGCTAGGGGGGGAGTAGTTGGTGAGACCCAGTACTTC; cdr3_aa: CASSNARGGVVGETQYF
v_call: TRBV5-5; clone_size: NA; j_call: TRBJ1-2; d_call: TRBD1; cdr3_nt: TGTGCCAGCAGCTTGGATCCGGACAGGGATCAGTATGGCTACACCTTC; cdr3_aa: CASSLDPDRDQYGYTF
v_call: TRBV7-3; clone_size: NA; j_call: TRBJ2-6; d_call: NA; cdr3_nt: TGTGCCAGCAGCATGCCCCAGGGCTCTGGGGCCAACGTCCTGACTTTC; cdr3_aa: CASSMPQGSGANVLTF
v_call: TRBV5-1; clone_size: NA; j_call: TRBJ2-1; d_call: TRBD2; cdr3_nt: TGCGCCAGCAGGCGGTTAGTAGCGGGAGGCCCGGTTGAGCAGTTCTTC; cdr3_aa: CASRRLVAGGPVEQFF
v_call: TRBV9; clone_size: NA; j_call: TRBJ2-1; d_call: NA; cdr3_nt: TGTGCCAGCAGCGTAGCTTTGAGCTCGATGAACAATGAGCAGTTCTTC; cdr3_aa: CASSVALSSMNNEQFF
v_call: TRBV6-2/TRBV6-3; clone_size: once; j_call: TRBJ2-2; d_call: NA; cdr3_nt: TGTGCCAGCAGTTACGGCGGGAATAGGGGCACCGGGGAGCTGTTTTTT; cdr3_aa: CASSYGGNRGTGELFF
v_call: TRBV25-1; clone_size: NA; j_call: TRBJ1-2; d_call: NA; cdr3_nt: TGTGCCAGCAGTGAATATATTCAGGGCTATGGCTACACCTTC; cdr3_aa: CASSEYIQGYGYTF
v_call: TRBV5-1; clone_size: NA; j_call: TRBJ2-3; d_call: TRBD1; cdr3_nt: TGCGCCAGCAGCACCCGGGACAGGGGGTTTAGCACAGATACGCAGTATTTT; cdr3_aa: CASSTRDRGFSTDTQYF